The clone carrying this T cell receptor (beta chain) appeared a few times. What it recognizes is unknown. The CDR3 has 15 amino acids. V gave up 3 bases and J gave up 5 bases; unmatched junction bases: 8. In germline, CDR1 is SGDLS, CDR2 YYNGEE. This entry comes from a study of cytomegalovirus exposure and HLA in healthy donors. 13 Jbeta primers and 60 Vbeta primers were used for the PCR. The repertoire was sequenced with immunoSEQ multiplex PCR; TCRdb's copy has only in-frame clones and lacks some. The data show some 140,000 clones, about 9.2% seen once. Study-level results: Data from an earlier analysis indicated that most TCR beta V segments were productive either about 87% or about 30% of the time.

The chain combines TRBV9 with TRBJ2-5; the match to TRBD2 covers 9 bases. The sequence derives from a woman between 40 and 55 years old in good health and CMV-seropositive. Sample: PBMCs. CDR3 region: CASSASGTSRETQYF. For the CDR3, the DNA is TGTGCCAGCAGCGCCTCCGGGACTAGCCGGGAGACCCAGTACTTC.